This is a list of T cell receptor beta chains from one sample in a study of control samples from healthy donors and cancer patients. The assay was immunoSEQ multiplex PCR, and TCRdb's table has in-frame clones only and misses some. This table holds about 51,000 clones, approximately 90% found once. The sample taken for sequencing was PBMCs. Source of these receptors: a man aged 35 to 55 with colorectal cancer. CDR3s include the opening cysteine and the closing phenylalanine or tryptophan. Fields, in order: D gene, clone size, J gene, V gene, CDR3 DNA, CDR3 protein. The D gene is left open where the match is weak. Rows may omit the clone size; those that give it use once, few, many or a size class.

>TRBD2|.|TRBJ2-3|TRBV20-1
TGCAGTGCTAGTCCCGGGCTAGCGGCGGACTATAGGAGCACAGATACGCAGTATTTT
CSASPGLAADYRSTDTQYF
>.|.|TRBJ2-2|TRBV5-1
TGCGCCAGCAGCCCTTCGGGGGCAAGGAACACCGGGGAGCTGTTTTTT
CASSPSGARNTGELFF
>.|once|TRBJ2-3|TRBV7-2
TGTGCCAGCAGCCCGGCCAGGGGTAAGGCAGATACGCAGTATTTT
CASSPARGKADTQYF
>TRBD2|.|TRBJ2-5|TRBV15
TGTGCCACCAGCTGGACGGGAGGAGAGACCCAGTACTTC
CATSWTGGETQYF
>TRBD2|.|TRBJ2-3|TRBV7-8
TGTGCCAGCAGCCTAAGATGGGGACTAGTTGGCGATACGCAGTATTTT
CASSLRWGLVGDTQYF
>.|.|TRBJ1-4|TRBV6-5
TGTGCCAGCAGTAGATCTCTGGGCCTTAAAGGAAGACTGTTTTTT
CASSRSLGLKGRLFF
>.|.|TRBJ2-2|TRBV7-9
TGTGCCAGCAGCTTAGGACACAACACCGGGGAGCTGTTTTTT
CASSLGHNTGELFF
>.|.|TRBJ1-5|TRBV18
TGTGCCAGCTCACGACAGTTCAATCAGCCCCAGCATTTT
CASSRQFNQPQHF
>.|.|TRBJ2-3|TRBV15
TGTGCCACCAGCAGAGATCGGGGGTGGAGGCCAGATACGCAGTATTTT
CATSRDRGWRPDTQYF
>.|.|TRBJ2-3|TRBV10-1
TGCGCCAGCAGTGACGCTTGGTCAGTTAGCACAGATACGCAGTATTTT
CASSDAWSVSTDTQYF
>.|.|TRBJ2-7|TRBV6-8
TGTGTCTCGCGCCAGGAGGGTTACGAGCAGTACTTC
CVSRQEGYEQYF
>TRBD1|.|TRBJ2-7|TRBV19
TGTGCCAGTAGCGGCCGGACAGGGACCTACGAGCAGTACTTC
CASSGRTGTYEQYF
>TRBD1|.|TRBJ1-1|TRBV9
TGTGCCAGCAGCCTGTCGGGACAGGGAAACACTGAAGCTTTCTTT
CASSLSGQGNTEAFF
>TRBD2|once|TRBJ2-7|TRBV3-1/TRBV3-2
TGTGCCAGCAGCCAAGTGCAGCGGGGCTACGAGCAGTACTTC
CASSQVQRGYEQYF
>TRBD1|.|TRBJ1-2|TRBV5-1
TGCGCCAGCAGCTTGGCCTTAGGGGGCGCGGAGGGCTACACCTTC
CASSLALGGAEGYTF
>TRBD2|.|TRBJ2-5|TRBV9
TGTGCCAGCAGCGGGGTCCCCTCTAGCGGGAGTGGAAGAGAGACCCAGTACTTC
CASSGVPSSGSGRETQYF
>.|.|TRBJ2-1|TRBV11-2
TGTGCCAGCAGCTTACACGTCTACAATGAGCAGTTCTTC
CASSLHVYNEQFF
>TRBD1|.|TRBJ2-7|TRBV29-1
TGCAGCGTCGAGACCGGGACAGGGACCTACGAGCAGTACTTC
CSVETGTGTYEQYF
>TRBD2|.|TRBJ2-2|TRBV5-4
TGTGCCAGCAGCTCAAACGACGGTAGCGGGAGGGGGGAGCTGTTTTTT
CASSSNDGSGRGELFF
>.|.|TRBJ1-4|TRBV6-2/TRBV6-3
TGTGCCAGCAGTTACTCCTTTTCACCGGGACTTTTTAATGAAAAACTGTTTTTT
CASSYSFSPGLFNEKLFF
>.|.|TRBJ1-2|TRBV6-1
TGTGCCAGCAGTGAAGCTAAAATGGGGGGCAGGAACTATGGCTACACCTTC
CASSEAKMGGRNYGYTF
>.|.|TRBJ1-1|TRBV7-9
TGTGCCAGCAGCTTAGAGGACCCGACTGAAGCTTTCTTT
CASSLEDPTEAFF
>.|.|TRBJ2-7|TRBV11-3
TGTGCCAGCTCCTTAGCGGACGTCTCCTACGAGCAGTACTTC
CASSLADVSYEQYF
>.|.|TRBJ2-1|TRBV3-1/TRBV3-2
TGTGCCAGCAGAGACGGCGGGATCTACAATGAGCAGTTCTTC
CASRDGGIYNEQFF